The 7 T cell receptor beta chains given below trace back to one sample, sequenced in a study of T-cell memory formation after mild COVID-19. TCRdb reanalysed the 5' RACE reads using MiXCR and keeps one entry per CDR3 protein. Of about 450,000 distinct CDR3 sequences listed, 20% to 30% are singletons. Sample: PBMCs or a T cell subset sorted from them (not recorded which). The origin of the receptors is an adult woman who had mild COVID-19 (a few samples of this study predate the infection). Cell type and time point are not known.

The chain links TRBV7-2 to TRBJ2-1; TRBD2 aligns across 9 bases. Germline CDR1 and CDR2: SGHTA and FQGNSA. After removal of 6 bases from V and 6 bases from J, the junction contained 6 bases not matched to a gene. CDR3 length: 14 amino acids. CDR3 protein: CASRPSGGLNEQFF. The CDR3 DNA follows: TGTGCCAGCAGACCCAGCGGGGGGCTCAATGAGCAGTTCTTC. The full variable domain, in which reference TRBV7-2 and TRBJ2-1 provide the parts outside the CDR3, is GAGVSQSPSNKVTEKGKDVELRCDPISGHTALYWYRQSLGQGLEFLIYFQGNSAPDKSGLPSDRFSAERTGGSVSTLTIQRTQQEDSAVYLCASRPSGGLNEQFFGPGTRLTVL.

The V call is TRBV9, the J call TRBJ1-5; D gene uncertain. V lost 4 bases and J 2 bases, leaving 13 bases between the germline ends. The CDR3 length is 15 residues. Germline CDR1 and CDR2: SGDLS and YYNGEE. The CDR3 sequence: CASSPTWGGNQPQHF. CDR3 nucleotides: TGTGCCAGCAGCCCTACTTGGGGAGGCAATCAGCCCCAGCATTTT.

This clonotype has just a few counts. V gene TRBV4-2 combines with J gene TRBJ2-1, with 8 bases aligning to TRBD2. The CDR3 length is 17 residues. J was trimmed by 9 bases and V by 6 bases; bases with no gene match: 19. Germline CDR1 and CDR2: LGHNA and YNFKEQ. CDR3 region: CASRTELRGGSIGEQFF. In DNA, the CDR3 is TGTGCCAGCAGAACCGAGCTACGGGGGGGCTCAATTGGTGAGCAGTTCTTC.

A single count supports this clonotype. V gene TRBV5-4 combines with J gene TRBJ2-7, with 8 bases fitting TRBD2. The CDR3 consists of 15 residues. Trimming at V came to 0 bases and at J to 6 bases, leaving 8 bases not matched to a gene. The germline V gene has CDR1 SGHNT and CDR2 YYREEE (reference sequence). The CDR3 is CASSLAGGAPSEQYF. The CDR3 region has the DNA TGTGCCAGCAGCTTGGCCGGGGGGGCCCCCTCCGAGCAGTACTTC. The entire variable domain, with the rest obtained from reference TRBV5-4 and TRBJ2-7, is as follows: ETGVTQSPTHLIKTRGQQVTLRCSSQSGHNTVSWYQQALGQGPQFIFQYYREEENGRGNFPPRFSGLQFPNYSSELNVNALELDDSALYLCASSLAGGAPSEQYFGPGTRLTVT.

This clonotype showed up just a few times. The J gene is TRBJ1-5, the V gene TRBV5-5; a possible D gene is TRBD1 (6 bases). The CDR3 totals 15 residues. Germline V gene sequence: CDR1 SGHKS, CDR2 YYEKEE (reference sequence). V dropped 4 bases and J dropped 5 bases, with 16 bases sitting between them. The CDR3 region is CASSPRGGRDQPQHF. CDR3 DNA sequence: TGTGCCAGCAGCCCAAGGGGGGGGCGGGATCAGCCCCAGCATTTT.

This clonotype turned up a few times. This chain connects TRBV12-3 or TRBV12-4 to TRBJ2-7, with 10 nucleotides matching TRBD1. The CDR3 covers 15 residues. V was pared by 8 bases and J by 0 bases, with 7 bases of the junction left unmatched. The CDR3 bases are TGTGCCAGCTATACCGACAGGGGGCCCTCCTACGAGCAGTACTTC. It yields the protein CASYTDRGPSYEQYF.

The rearrangement joins TRBV6-1 to TRBJ2-1, with 11 bases fitting TRBD1. In germline, CDR1 is MNHNS, CDR2 SASEGT. The CDR3 has 15 residues. V gave up 0 bases and J gave up 6 bases; unmatched junction bases: 1. The CDR3 DNA is TGTGCCAGCAGTGAAGCCGGGACAGGGGGCAATGAGCAGTTCTTC. This sequence encodes CASSEAGTGGNEQFF.